This is a list of T cell receptor beta chains from one sample in a study of blood T cell repertoires in COVID-19. Generated by immunoSEQ multiplex PCR, the TCRdb table keeps only in-frame clones and is missing some. The sample yields around 140,000 clones, approximately 81% seen once. Specimen: peripheral blood. The receptors were gathered from a man in his fifties or sixties with acute or convalescent COVID-19. The CDR3 runs from the conserved cysteine through the conserved F or W. The order of the fields is V gene, J gene, CDR3 protein.

>TRBV5-6|TRBJ2-5
CASSSPLAGKETQYF
>TRBV11-2|TRBJ2-7
CASSLGTGPYEQYF
>TRBV7-9|TRBJ2-7
CASSQSGTTSVEQYF
>TRBV19|TRBJ1-1
CASYQGADTEAFF
>TRBV5-4|TRBJ1-2
CASSLRRGLGYTF
>TRBV28|TRBJ1-2
CASSLSGQGAGGYTF
>TRBV27|TRBJ2-1
CASTWGQGVGEQFF
>TRBV5-1|TRBJ1-4
CASSLGPGTDNEKLFF
>TRBV10-3|TRBJ1-2
CAISDRGRPDDDGYTF
>TRBV6-5|TRBJ1-3
CALRGTGDSGNTIYF
>TRBV19|TRBJ2-5
CASSMSQGGGETQYF
>TRBV18|TRBJ1-3
CASSSYPRQGGNTIYF
>TRBV7-2|TRBJ1-2
CASSLDPGVYDYGYTF
>TRBV18|TRBJ1-2
CASSLGGGSYGYTF
>TRBV25-1|TRBJ2-1
CASNSGRGSSYNEQFF
>TRBV3-1/TRBV3-2|TRBJ2-2
CASSPGTGVGRELFF
>TRBV5-1|TRBJ2-1
CASSLVLAATYNEQFF
>TRBV28|TRBJ1-4
CASRSGTGAEKLFF
>TRBV19|TRBJ2-1
CASSTRQGQGLGEQFF
>TRBV10-2|TRBJ1-5
CASTDTGSGGNQPQHF
>TRBV11-2|TRBJ1-2
CASSLGTVTNYGYTF
>TRBV3-1/TRBV3-2|TRBJ2-7
CASSQVSQKYEQYF
>TRBV5-4|TRBJ1-2
CASSGADYGYTF
>TRBV7-9|TRBJ2-4
CASSLELGEEYF
>TRBV28|TRBJ1-6
CASSPKSILRSSPLHF
>TRBV5-1|TRBJ2-2
CASSRTGAGELFF
>TRBV19|TRBJ1-2
CASSIGAGENGYTF
>TRBV7-3|TRBJ2-1
CASSPLGGPREQFF
>TRBV28|TRBJ2-1
CASSRTSSYNEQFF
>TRBV5-1|TRBJ2-3
CASSSGLAGRTDTQYF
>TRBV6-5|TRBJ1-6
CASSHRARESPLHF
>TRBV9|TRBJ1-1
CASSVGNAGGRGNTEAFF
>TRBV9|TRBJ2-1
CASSVTGGPYEQFF
>TRBV7-2|TRBJ2-2
CASSLVSGGTAGELFF
>TRBV9|TRBJ2-7
CASSVGQGATYEQYF
>TRBV5-1|TRBJ1-2
CASSAGTGINYGYTF
>TRBV10-1|TRBJ2-7
CASSESGVYEQYF
>TRBV7-3|TRBJ2-1
CASSLDSGSFSSYNEQFF
>TRBV24-1|TRBJ2-2
CATSDLQAGKNTGELFF
>TRBV6-1|TRBJ2-4
CASSEAWGRGYIQYF
>TRBV6-2/TRBV6-3|TRBJ2-1
CASSYGADFSSYNEQFF
>TRBV2|TRBJ2-7
CASSGGRGRFTYEQYF
>TRBV5-1|TRBJ2-3
CASSLEGGTDTQYF
>TRBV6-4|TRBJ1-5
CASSDGDCGRNQPQHF
>TRBV5-1|TRBJ1-4
CASSLPGTGGIDEKLFF
>TRBV5-1|TRBJ2-6
CASSSNRGPSGANVLTF
>TRBV9|TRBJ2-1
CASSGRTGDLEQFF
>TRBV6-5|TRBJ2-3
CASRKRQGGTDTQYF
>TRBV10-2|TRBJ2-1
CASRDRPISYNEQFF
>TRBV5-1|TRBJ1-2
CASSSGNYGYTF
>TRBV5-4|TRBJ1-3
CASSRQGVSSGNTIYF
>TRBV15|TRBJ2-3
CATAVDDTQYF
>TRBV2|TRBJ1-4
CASSEFGGMEGGEKLFF
>TRBV5-1|TRBJ2-7
CASSLVPGLAVRGIRQYF
>TRBV11-2|TRBJ1-4
CASSLSRGPNEKLFF